This T cell receptor beta chain is from a study of T cells of healthy individuals (dated by TCRdb to between 2017 and 2018). This clonotype occurred many times. What antigen it recognizes has not been identified. No quality values exist for individual bases; no much larger clone is one base distant. Libraries were constructed by 5' RACE. The instrument was an Illumina MiSeq. In TCRdb, the public reads were trimmed at Q25 with fastp and aligned with MiXCR, with productive beta chains retained. Rows are combined by CDR3 protein, so each entry shows the most common genes and DNA. In this sample the table shows 90,000 to 100,000 distinct CDR3 sequences, approximately 15% of which occur a single time. The ten largest clones add up to approximately 6% of the sample. Spanning cysteine to phenylalanine, the CDR3 consists of 15 amino acids. Only the CDR3 region is kept as DNA, spanning 45 bases read in frame from base 1. V is clipped by 4 bases and J by 6 bases, and the sequence between their germline boundaries is 16 bases long.

The chain was built from TRBV12-3 or TRBV12-4 and TRBJ2-1; a tentative D match to TRBD2 spans 5 bases. The sequence derives from a human donor in good health. Here the CDR3 is given as CASSSDTLGSNEQFF. The DNA reads as follows: TGTGCCAGCAGTTCAGACACACTTGGGAGCAATGAGCAGTTCTTC.